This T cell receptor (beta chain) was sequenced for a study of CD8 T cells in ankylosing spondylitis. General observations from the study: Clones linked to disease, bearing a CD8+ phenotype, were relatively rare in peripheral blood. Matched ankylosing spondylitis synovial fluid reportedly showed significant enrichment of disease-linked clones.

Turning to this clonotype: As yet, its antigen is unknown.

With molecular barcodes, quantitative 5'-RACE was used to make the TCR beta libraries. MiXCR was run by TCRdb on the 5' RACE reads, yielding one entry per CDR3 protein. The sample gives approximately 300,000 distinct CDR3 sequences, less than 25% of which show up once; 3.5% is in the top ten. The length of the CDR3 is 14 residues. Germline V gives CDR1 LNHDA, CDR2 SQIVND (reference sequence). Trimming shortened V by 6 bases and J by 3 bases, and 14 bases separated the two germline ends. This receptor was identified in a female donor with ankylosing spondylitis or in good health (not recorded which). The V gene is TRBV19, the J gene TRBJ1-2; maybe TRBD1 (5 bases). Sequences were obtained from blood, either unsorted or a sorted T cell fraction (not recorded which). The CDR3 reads CASRVGGSDYGYTF. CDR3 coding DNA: TGTGCCAGTAGGGTCGGGGGTTCTGACTATGGCTACACCTTC.